This T cell receptor (beta chain) was sequenced for a study of metastatic and nonmetastatic thyroid tumors. About the study: The authors compared repertoires across blood and tumor or nodule tissue from malignant and benign thyroid patients. Study outcomes and limitations: Reported TCR beta diversity, measured in blood and tumor, was significantly higher for malignant thyroid tumors than for benign nodules.

The germline gives CDR1 ENHRY, CDR2 SYGVKD. The CDR3 has 15 residues. Trimming pared 6 bases from V and 0 bases from J, leaving 9 bases between. TCRdb ran MiXCR on the PCR reads. The sample shows 60,000 to 75,000 clones, roughly 4% of them seen only once. Thyroid surgery was preceded by no treatment in any patient. This clone was picked up many times. The antigen is unknown. The specimen was blood. This chain uses TRBV10-3 with TRBJ2-6; no clear D. This clonotype originated in a female donor with papillary thyroid cancer or a benign thyroid nodule (not recorded which). Some clones in this sample may be carry-over from other donors' samples. CDR3 protein: CAIRDAISGANVLTF. The CDR3 DNA sequence: TGTGCCATCAGAGACGCGATCTCTGGGGCCAACGTCCTGACTTTC.